The 10 T cell receptor beta chains below were found in one sample sequenced in a study of cytotoxic CD8 clonotypes in ibrutinib-treated CLL. Clones were sequenced by immunoSEQ multiplex PCR, and TCRdb holds only the in-frame ones, with some missing. The sample shows roughly 250,000 clones, less than 75% of them seen only once. Sequenced here: PBMCs, sampled after 24 months of ibrutinib treatment. The receptor set was obtained from a human donor with chronic lymphocytic leukemia.

The chain combines TRBV28 with TRBJ2-3; no firm D call. Germline values: CDR1 MDHEN, CDR2 SYDVKM. The CDR3 runs 13 residues. Trimming pared 8 bases from V and 2 bases from J, leaving 11 bases between. The CDR3 reads CASGGTPTDTQYF. CDR3 nucleotide sequence: TGTGCCAGCGGTGGCACACCCACAGATACGCAGTATTTT.

This clone was found once. The J gene is TRBJ1-2, the V gene TRBV18; D perhaps matches TRBD1 (6 bases). Germline CDR1 is KGHSH and CDR2 is LQKENI. The CDR3 length is 15 residues. Trimming removed 6 bases at V and 8 bases at J, with 22 bases between. CDR3 sequence reads: CASSPERTGTEGYTF. The CDR3 bases are TGTGCCAGCTCCCCCGAGAGAACAGGGACGGAAGGCTACACCTTC.

The gene calls are TRBV5-6 and TRBJ2-7, with 7 bases fitting TRBD2. V dropped 3 bases and J dropped 0; count of bases not matched to a gene: 3. This CDR3 contains 14 residues. CDR1 is SGHDT, CDR2 YYEEEE, per germline. CDR3 protein: CASSSLADSYEQYF. In nucleotides, the CDR3 is TGTGCCAGCAGCTCTCTAGCGGACTCCTACGAGCAGTACTTC.

This chain connects TRBV5-4 to TRBJ2-7; D may match TRBD1 or TRBD2 (5 bases each). The CDR3 spans 15 residues. The V end lost 6 bases, the J end lost 2 bases, and 18 bases lay between the germline ends. Per the germline V gene, CDR1 is SGHNT and CDR2 is YYREEE (reference sequence). CDR3 sequence reads: CASNSGGRLTYEQYF. The CDR3 DNA follows: TGTGCCAGCAACTCTGGGGGACGCCTAACCTACGAGCAGTACTTC.

V usage is TRBV4-1 and J usage is TRBJ1-5; unclear D gene. CDR1 and CDR2 (germline): MGHRA, YSYEKL. Deletions cut 1 base from V and 2 bases from J, with 9 bases between. The CDR3 spans 15 residues. CDR3 nucleotide sequence: TGCGCCAGCAGCCAAGTCGACTTGGGCAATCAGCCCCAGCATTTT. Encoded protein: CASSQVDLGNQPQHF.

V usage is TRBV11-2 and J usage is TRBJ2-1; D remains unclear. The CDR3 runs 14 residues. Trimming left V 5 bases short and J 3 bases short, with 11 bases between. Germline V CDR1 and CDR2: SGHAT, FQNNGV. CDR3: CASSLSTVYNEQFF. As DNA, the CDR3 is TGTGCCAGCAGCCTCAGTACGGTCTACAATGAGCAGTTCTTC.

The chain couples TRBV30 to TRBJ2-7; D tentatively reads TRBD1 or TRBD2 (5 bases each). V lost 4 bases and J 2 bases, leaving 15 bases between the germline ends. Germline V CDR1 and CDR2: GTSNPN, SVGIG (reference sequence). The CDR3 sequence is 14 residues long. The CDR3 DNA sequence: TGTGCCTGGAACGTCCGGGGCAGACCCTACGAGCAGTACTTC. This encodes CAWNVRGRPYEQYF.

This clone was counted a single time. V is TRBV28 and J is TRBJ1-5; D call uncertain. The CDR3 totals 13 residues. Germline V gene lookup returns CDR1 MDHEN and CDR2 SYDVKM. V was clipped by 5 bases and J by 9 bases, with 14 bases between them. The CDR3 nucleotides are TGTGCCAGCAGTCCCCTCGGGGAAGCGCCCCAGCATTTT. Translation: CASSPLGEAPQHF. The variable domain in full, with the rest retrieved from reference TRBV28 and TRBJ1-5, is DVKVTQSSRYLVKRTGEKVFLECVQDMDHENMFWYRQDPGLGLRLIYFSYDVKMKEKGDIPEGYSVSREKKERFSLILESASTNQTSMYLCASSPLGEAPQHFGDGTRLSIL.

J is TRBJ1-2 and V is TRBV7-8, with a possible D match to TRBD1 (5 bases). CDR1 is SGHVS, CDR2 FQNEAQ, per germline. V lost 5 bases and J 3 bases, leaving 13 bases between the germline ends. The CDR3 sequence is 14 residues long. The CDR3 sequence: CASSTGRGDYGYTF. The CDR3 bases are TGTGCCAGCAGCACAGGACGGGGGGACTATGGCTACACCTTC.

The genes are TRBV5-1 and TRBJ1-5, with D perhaps TRBD1 (6 bases). Trimming left V 4 bases short and J 7 bases short, with 12 bases between. Germline loops: CDR1 SGHRS, CDR2 YFSETQ. This CDR3 spans 13 amino acids. The chain's CDR3 is CASSPTGTQPQHF. DNA of the CDR3: TGCGCCAGCAGCCCGACCGGGACACAGCCCCAGCATTTT.